This TCR beta chain derives from a study of neurological immune-mediated disorders. On the study more broadly: There were 34 multiple sclerosis patients. Of these, roughly 30 had relapsing-remitting MS and 3 had secondary progressive MS. Study results and caveats: None of the features examined (clinical or MRI) was associated with the multiple sclerosis repertoire cluster.

MiXCR, applied by TCRdb to the 5' RACE reads, yields one record per CDR3 protein. Of about 46,000 distinct CDR3 sequences listed, roughly 3% were seen once; the top ten hold approximately 15%. This clonotype was observed at least ten times. Its cognate antigen is unknown. Germline loops: CDR1 DFQATT, CDR2 SNEGSKA (reference sequence). The CDR3 has 14 amino acids. V trimming: 6 bases; J trimming: 6 bases; junction bases outside the gene matches: 8. Material for sequencing was PBMCs. This clonotype was obtained from a woman in her 50s with multiple sclerosis. The J gene is TRBJ1-6, the V gene TRBV20-1, with 7 bases matching TRBD1. The CDR3, as DNA: TGCAGTGCCCAAACAGGGGTGACTAATTCACCCCTCCACTTT. Residues: CSAQTGVTNSPLHF.